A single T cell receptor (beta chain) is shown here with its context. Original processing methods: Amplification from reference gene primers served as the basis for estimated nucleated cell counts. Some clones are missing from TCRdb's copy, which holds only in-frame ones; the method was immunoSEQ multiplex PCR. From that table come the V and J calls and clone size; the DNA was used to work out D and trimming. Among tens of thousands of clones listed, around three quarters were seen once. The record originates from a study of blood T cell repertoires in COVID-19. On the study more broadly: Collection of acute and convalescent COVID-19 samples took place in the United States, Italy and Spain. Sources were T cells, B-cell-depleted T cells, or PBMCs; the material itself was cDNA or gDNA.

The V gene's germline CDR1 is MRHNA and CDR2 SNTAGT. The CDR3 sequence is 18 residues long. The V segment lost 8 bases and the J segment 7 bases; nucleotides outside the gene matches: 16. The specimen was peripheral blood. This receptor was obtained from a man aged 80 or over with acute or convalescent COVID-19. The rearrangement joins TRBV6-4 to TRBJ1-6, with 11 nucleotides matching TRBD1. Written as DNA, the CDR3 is TGTGCCAGCGATCATGGGACAGGGGGATCAGCACAGAATTCACCCCTCCACTTT. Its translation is CASDHGTGGSAQNSPLHF.